These 2 T cell receptor beta chains were sequenced from one sample in a study of tumor-infiltrating lymphocytes in primary liver carcinoma. Investigators took RNA and DNA out together from approximately 22-30 mg of unsorted bulk tissue. Constant-region priming of roughly 500 ng total RNA yielded TCR beta cDNA. What produced the TCR beta libraries was three nested multiplex PCR rounds using slightly modified ARM-PCR. Investigators reported that the first two PCR rounds, at 10 cycles each, used TRBV1-TRBV30 forward primers with a C-beta reverse primer. TCRdb independently ran MiXCR on the multiplex PCR reads; one entry per CDR3 protein. The sample holds some 51,000 distinct CDR3 sequences, about 80% seen once. The sequencing input was liver tumor tissue from sampling region 3. Stated subset: tumor region T3, left-lateral pole. These receptors originate from a man in his forties with primary liver carcinoma and hepatitis B virus infection.

Note on this clonotype: Its ends do not fully match the called genes, so a read error is possible. V is TRBV5-6 and J is TRBJ1-1, with a possible D match to TRBD1 (6 bases). The CDR3 consists of 17 residues. The V gene's germline CDR1 is SGHDT and CDR2 YYEEEE. The CDR3 DNA reads TGTACCAGCAGCTTGGATAGTACGAGAAGGGGGGCCACTGAACCTTTCTTT. The encoded protein is CTSSLDSTRRGATEPFF.

To note about this clonotype: The junction does not match germline at one end; this may be a read error. The chain couples TRBV7-2 to TRBJ2-7; D is undetermined. The V gene's germline CDR1 is SGHTA and CDR2 FQGNSA. The CDR3 loop spans 13 amino acids. In nucleotides, the CDR3 is TGTGTCAGCAGCTTAAGGCAGACTTACGAGCAGTACTTC. This encodes CVSSLRQTYEQYF.